These 7 T cell receptor beta chains were all obtained from the same sample, sequenced in a study of vaccination effects on CD4 cells after COVID-19 (dated by TCRdb to between 2021 and 2022). Their antigens remain unidentified. Libraries were made using the immunoSEQ multiplex PCR assay. As stored in TCRdb, this immuneACCESS dataset retains in-frame rearrangements with V and J assigned. A fraction of the clones does not appear; measured against another copy, unresolved V genes explain less than half of the discrepancy, and the remainder lacks a known reason. The sample includes some 66,000 clones, with around 85% observed a single time. Together, the top ten hold 2% to 3% of the sample. After around eleven days of culture, CD4+ T cells were isolated with the EasySep CD4+ T cell isolation kit. Each participant got two doses of an mRNA SARS-CoV-2 vaccine, either BNT162b2 or mRNA-1273. Sequencing used CD4+ T cells from PBMCs cultured without peptide, obtained after COVID-19 vaccination. All receptors come from a human donor who received a COVID-19 vaccine.

The J gene is TRBJ2-7, the V gene TRBV20-1; 8 nucleotides agree with TRBD2. J lost 7 bases, V lost 7 bases, and 6 bases had no gene match. From germline, CDR1 is DFQATT and CDR2 SNEGSKA (reference sequence). The CDR3 spans 11 residues. The CDR3 sequence is CSVAGPEEQYV. The DNA for the CDR3 is TGCAGTGTAGCGGGGCCGGAGGAGCAGTACGTC.

The V gene is TRBV9, the J gene TRBJ2-2; 15 bases agree with TRBD2. V shed 3 bases, J shed 7 bases, and the junction held 7 bases outside the gene matches. The CDR3 has 17 amino acids. The germline gives CDR1 SGDLS, CDR2 YYNGEE. CDR3 DNA: TGTGCCAGCAGCGCAGGAGGGACTAGCGGGGGGAACGGGGAGCTGTTTTTT. Residues: CASSAGGTSGGNGELFF.

The chain uses TRBV27 and TRBJ1-2; possible D gene TRBD1, 5 bases. Trimming pared 5 bases from V and 4 bases from J, leaving 17 bases between. Per germline, CDR1 MNHEY and CDR2 SMNVEV (reference sequence). The CDR3 has 15 residues. Written as DNA, the CDR3 is TGTGCCAGCAGTGGGGGGGAGATCACTGGCTATGGCTACACCTTC. It encodes CASSGGEITGYGYTF.

The chain recombines TRBV5-1 with TRBJ2-1; 12 nucleotides align to TRBD2. J lost 3 bases, V lost 2 bases, and 0 bases had no gene match. The CDR3 is made up of 15 amino acids. CDR1 and CDR2 from the germline V gene are SGHRS and YFSETQ. As DNA, the CDR3 is TGCGCCAGCAGCTTACTAGCGGGGGGCTACAATGAGCAGTTCTTC. Encoded protein: CASSLLAGGYNEQFF.

The chain employs TRBV7-9 and TRBJ1-4; D is possibly TRBD1 (6 bases). The CDR3 is 15 residues long. The germline CDR1 and CDR2 sequences are SEHNR and FQNEAQ (reference sequence). Trimming stripped 3 bases from V and 4 bases from J, with 12 bases between. Here the CDR3 reads CASSLTQGLNEKLFF. The CDR3 DNA sequence: TGTGCCAGCAGCTTGACACAGGGACTTAATGAAAAACTGTTTTTT.

With regard to this clone: The same CDR3 arises from other DNA sequences in this sample as well. The chain couples TRBV5-1 to TRBJ1-1; D remains unclear. V was pared by 2 bases and J by 1 base, with 6 bases between. The CDR3 is 13 amino acids. Germline CDR1 and CDR2: SGHRS and YFSETQ. DNA for the CDR3: TGCGCCAGCAGCTTCTCAGGGAACACTGAAGCTTTCTTT. It is translated as CASSFSGNTEAFF.

This clone was detected only a few times. The rearrangement joins TRBV11-2 to TRBJ2-2; 7 positions match TRBD2. J lost 0 bases, V lost 5 bases, and 6 bases had no gene match. The CDR3 has 16 amino acids. Germline-derived CDR1 and CDR2 are SGHAT and FQNNGV. The CDR3 loop is CASSKQAGTNTGELFF. In DNA form, the CDR3 reads TGTGCCAGCAGCAAACAAGCGGGGACGAACACCGGGGAGCTGTTTTTT.